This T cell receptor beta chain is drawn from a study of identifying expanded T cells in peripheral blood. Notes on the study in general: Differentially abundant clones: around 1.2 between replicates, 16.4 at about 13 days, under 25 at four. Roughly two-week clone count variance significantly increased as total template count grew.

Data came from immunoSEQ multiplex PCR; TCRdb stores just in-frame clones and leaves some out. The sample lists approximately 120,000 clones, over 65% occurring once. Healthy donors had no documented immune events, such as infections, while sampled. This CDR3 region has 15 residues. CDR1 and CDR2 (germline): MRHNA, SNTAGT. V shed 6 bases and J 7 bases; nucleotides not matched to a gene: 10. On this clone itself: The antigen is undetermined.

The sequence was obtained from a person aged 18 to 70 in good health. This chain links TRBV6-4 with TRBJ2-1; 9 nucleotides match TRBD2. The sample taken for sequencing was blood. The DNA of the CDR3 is TGTGCCAGCAGCCTGACTAGCGGAGTCGGGAATGAGCAGTTCTTC. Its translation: CASSLTSGVGNEQFF.